A selection of T cell receptor beta chains follows, all from one sample in a study of CD8 T cells in Susac syndrome. TCRdb redid the calling of the immunoSEQ multiplex PCR reads with MiXCR, one entry per CDR3 protein. The repertoire holds under 95,000 distinct CDR3 sequences, with roughly 94% as singletons. The sequenced sample consisted of CD4+ T cells from PBMCs. Source of these receptors: a human donor with Susac syndrome. Both conserved end residues are part of each CDR3. The order of the fields is V gene, D gene, J gene, clone size, CDR3 protein, CDR3 DNA. A D gene is named only where the DNA matches it firmly. Size is stated for part of the rows, as once, few or many counts, or as a class when the clone is expanded.

TRBV7-9,TRBD1,TRBJ2-5,.,CASRRDSQETQYF,TGTGCCAGCCGCCGGGACAGCCAAGAGACCCAGTACTTC
TRBV11-2,.,TRBJ2-3,.,CATERIGGDPTDTQYF,TGTGCCACCGAACGGATAGGGGGGGACCCCACAGATACGCAGTATTTT
TRBV5-1,.,TRBJ1-4,.,CASSDASGSSEKLFF,TGCGCCAGCAGCGACGCGTCGGGGTCCTCTGAAAAACTGTTTTTT
TRBV9,TRBD1,TRBJ1-5,.,CASSATGGNQPQHF,TGTGCCAGCAGCGCAACAGGGGGCAATCAGCCCCAGCATTTT
TRBV25-1,TRBD1,TRBJ1-1,.,CASSEAGTGDTEAFF,TGTGCCAGCAGTGAAGCCGGGACAGGGGACACTGAAGCTTTCTTT
TRBV7-9,TRBD1,TRBJ2-7,.,CASSPTGISYGQYF,TGTGCCAGCAGCCCGACAGGGATTTCCTATGGGCAGTACTTC
TRBV12-3/TRBV12-4,.,TRBJ1-1,.,CASSFNSGAFF,TGTGCCAGCAGTTTTAACAGTGGGGCTTTCTTT
TRBV2,.,TRBJ1-1,.,CASVRGYEAFF,TGTGCCAGCGTGAGGGGCTATGAAGCTTTCTTT
TRBV30,.,TRBJ1-2,few,CAWTIGSLENYGYTF,TGTGCCTGGACAATTGGGTCCCTAGAAAACTATGGCTACACCTTC
TRBV7-9,.,TRBJ1-1,.,CASSFALGDTEAFF,TGTGCCAGCAGCTTTGCCCTAGGGGACACTGAAGCTTTCTTT